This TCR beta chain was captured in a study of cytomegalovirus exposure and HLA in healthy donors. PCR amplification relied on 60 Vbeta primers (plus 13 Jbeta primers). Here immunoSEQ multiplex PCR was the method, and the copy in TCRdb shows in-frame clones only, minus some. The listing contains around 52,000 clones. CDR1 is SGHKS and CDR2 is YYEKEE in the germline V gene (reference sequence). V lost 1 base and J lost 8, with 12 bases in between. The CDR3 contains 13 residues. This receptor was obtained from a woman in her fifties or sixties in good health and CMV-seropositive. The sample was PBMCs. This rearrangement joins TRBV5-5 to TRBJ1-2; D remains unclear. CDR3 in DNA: TGTGCCAGCAGCTTGCCGGTTTTAAAGGGCTACACCTTC. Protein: CASSLPVLKGYTF.